This entry lists 25 T cell receptor beta chains sequenced from one sample in a study of T cell changes during pregnancy in multiple sclerosis. Profiling relied on immunoSEQ multiplex PCR, and the TCRdb table lists in-frame clones only, not all of them. The repertoire holds more than 90,000 clones, with around 90% as singletons. Sequencing used peripheral blood, obtained in the second trimester of pregnancy. Receptors originate from a female donor with multiple sclerosis, enrolled in a pregnancy study.

CDR3 region: CASSALIGRSYNEQFF. CDR3 DNA: TGTGCCAGCAGTGCCCTGATCGGTCGCTCCTACAATGAGCAGTTCTTC. This chain joins TRBV2 and TRBJ2-1; no reliable D call. From germline, CDR1 is SNHLY and CDR2 FYNNEI. With 4 bases removed from V and 0 bases from J, the gap between germline ends came to 13 bases. The CDR3 spans 16 residues.

The rearrangement uses TRBV5-4 and TRBJ1-4, with a possible D match to TRBD1 (6 bases). V was cut by 3 bases and J by 12 bases, with 12 bases left in between. The V gene's germline CDR1 is SGHNT and CDR2 YYREEE (reference sequence). The length of the CDR3 is 12 residues. Written as DNA, the CDR3 is TGTGCCAGCAGCTACCCCAGGGGTGAACTGTTTTTT. It codes for CASSYPRGELFF.

V and J are TRBV2 and TRBJ2-1; 10 positions agree with TRBD1. Germline V gene lookup returns CDR1 SNHLY and CDR2 FYNNEI. The CDR3 runs 18 residues. After removal of 6 bases from V and 0 bases from J, the junction contained 11 bases not matched to a gene. Here the CDR3 DNA reads TGTGCCAGCAGCCGGCCAAGGAGACAGGGGGCCTCCTACAATGAGCAGTTCTTC. It codes for CASSRPRRQGASYNEQFF.

J is TRBJ1-2 and V is TRBV5-1; the match to TRBD1 covers 7 bases. The CDR3 loop spans 14 amino acids. Germline loops: CDR1 SGHRS, CDR2 YFSETQ. V shed 4 bases, J shed 2 bases, and the junction held 5 bases outside the gene matches. The CDR3 loop is CASSAGQANYGYTF. CDR3 bases: TGCGCCAGCAGCGCCGGACAGGCCAACTATGGCTACACCTTC. Full variable domain (outside the CDR3, taken from reference TRBV5-1 and TRBJ1-2): KAGVTQTPRYLIKTRGQQVTLSCSPISGHRSVSWYQQTPGQGLQFLFEYFSETQRNKGNFPGRFSGRQFSNSRSEMNVSTLELGDSALYLCASSAGQANYGYTFGSGTRLTVV.

V and J are TRBV9 and TRBJ2-7, with 7 bases fitting TRBD1. This CDR3 is built from 14 residues. Per germline, CDR1 SGDLS and CDR2 YYNGEE. Trimming cost V 2 bases and J 1 base; bases outside gene matches: 3. The CDR3 nucleotides are TGTGCCAGCAGCGTCCGGGACAGATCCTACGAGCAGTACTTC. Residues: CASSVRDRSYEQYF.

This rearrangement joins TRBV30 to TRBJ1-3; D might be TRBD1 (5 bases). Germline assignment: CDR1 GTSNPN and CDR2 SVGIG (reference sequence). The CDR3 length is 17 residues. Trimming took off 3 bases at V and 5 bases at J, with 23 bases between the two ends. CDR3 protein: CAWSSWGGTVGRNTIYF. The CDR3 nucleotides are TGTGCCTGGAGCTCGTGGGGCGGTACCGTGGGTCGAAACACCATATATTTT.

The gene calls are TRBV2 and TRBJ2-3; 10 nucleotides line up with TRBD2. The CDR3 is made up of 15 amino acids. The germline CDR1 and CDR2 sequences are SNHLY and FYNNEI. Trimming at V came to 6 bases and at J to 5 bases, leaving 8 bases not matched to a gene. In nucleotides, the CDR3 is TGTGCCAGCAGCCCGGGACTAGCGAGGGGAGATACGCAGTATTTT. This gives the protein CASSPGLARGDTQYF.

In nucleotides, the CDR3 is TGTGCCTGGAGGGCTATAGCCCTATACGAGCAGTACTTC. Residues: CAWRAIALYEQYF. The chain links TRBV30 to TRBJ2-7; D is undetermined. The CDR3 spans 13 residues. V lost 3 bases and J lost 4, with 13 bases in between. The germline V gene has CDR1 GTSNPN and CDR2 SVGIG (reference sequence).

This clone was observed a single time. The rearrangement links TRBV5-1 to TRBJ2-7; 10 bases map to TRBD2. This CDR3 has 14 amino acids. Germline lookup yields CDR1 SGHRS and CDR2 YFSETQ. J was trimmed by 3 bases and V by 1 base; bases with no gene match: 1. The CDR3 protein is CASSLTSGNYEQYF. CDR3 DNA: TGCGCCAGCAGCTTGACTAGCGGGAACTACGAGCAGTACTTC.

The CDR3 region has the DNA TGTGCCAGCAGCCAAGCGGAACTAGCGGACACAGATACGCAGTATTTT. It yields the protein CASSQAELADTDTQYF. V gene TRBV4-2 combines with J gene TRBJ2-3; 8 bases are shared with TRBD2. The germline V gene encodes CDR1 LGHNA and CDR2 YNFKEQ. The CDR3 totals 16 residues. J lost 2 bases, V lost 1 base, and 5 bases had no gene match.

This chain links TRBV13 with TRBJ2-5; D is ambiguous. Germline CDR1 is PRHDT and CDR2 is FYEKMQ (reference sequence). The CDR3 is 15 residues long. V was shortened by 1 base and J by 2 bases, with 11 bases between the two germline ends. The CDR3 protein is CASSLEVGLQETQYF. DNA for the CDR3: TGTGCCAGCAGCTTAGAAGTGGGCCTACAAGAGACCCAGTACTTC.

This rearrangement joins TRBV4-3 to TRBJ2-3; perhaps TRBD2 as D (6 bases). Looked up from germline, CDR1 is LGHNA and CDR2 is YSLEER. The V and J ends lost 0 bases and 6 bases respectively, with 22 bases between them. The CDR3 has 18 amino acids. The CDR3 coding sequence is TGCGCCAGCAGCCAAGAGGTGGGGGGTGGGCCGGCGGGCGATACGCAGTATTTT. It codes for CASSQEVGGGPAGDTQYF.

The rearrangement links TRBV9 to TRBJ2-7; a possible D gene is TRBD2 (5 bases). The germline V and J ends were trimmed by 4 bases and 3 bases, with 14 bases remaining between them. This CDR3 spans 14 amino acids. Germline V CDR1 and CDR2: SGDLS, YYNGEE. CDR3 loop: CASSPGLLGYEQYF. Written as DNA, the CDR3 is TGTGCCAGCAGCCCAGGACTGTTGGGCTACGAGCAGTACTTC.

The rearrangement joins TRBV7-9 to TRBJ1-1, with a possible D match to TRBD1 (6 bases). In germline, CDR1 is SEHNR, CDR2 FQNEAQ (reference sequence). Trimming cost V 1 base and J 10 bases, with 13 bases left between them. CDR3 size: 13 residues. In DNA form, the CDR3 reads TGTGCCAGCAGCTTAGACGGGGGGCGCCGAGCTTTCTTT. Protein product: CASSLDGGRRAFF.

The CDR3 region is CASSLNSAGGIFEQYF. The CDR3 bases are TGTGCCAGCTCACTCAATTCAGCGGGAGGAATCTTCGAGCAGTACTTC. The chain links TRBV18 to TRBJ2-7; 9 bases fit TRBD2. Germline CDR1 and CDR2: KGHSH and LQKENI. V shed 4 bases, J shed 6 bases, and the junction held 13 bases outside the gene matches. The CDR3 consists of 16 residues.

The gene calls are TRBV6-5 and TRBJ1-1, with D perhaps TRBD1 (5 bases). The CDR3 is made up of 15 amino acids. V lost 8 bases to trimming and J lost 0 bases, with 16 bases between them. Per the germline V gene, CDR1 is MNHEY and CDR2 is SVGAGI. In DNA, the CDR3 is TGTGCCAGCTTCCGTCCGGGACTCTTGAACACTGAAGCTTTCTTT. Translated: CASFRPGLLNTEAFF.

CDR3 protein: CASSLIGTASPNTEAFF. The CDR3, as DNA: TGTGCCAGCAGCTTAATCGGGACAGCGTCCCCGAACACTGAAGCTTTCTTT. The chain links TRBV7-8 to TRBJ1-1, with 7 positions matching TRBD1. Germline assignment: CDR1 SGHVS and CDR2 FQNEAQ. The CDR3 runs to 17 residues. With 2 bases clipped from V and 1 base from J, the junction kept 10 bases outside the gene matches.

This chain uses TRBV7-2 with TRBJ2-7, with 8 bases aligning to TRBD2. This CDR3 is 17 amino acids long. The trim removed 0 bases at V and 4 bases at J, leaving 11 bases unmatched. Germline lookup yields CDR1 SGHTA and CDR2 FQGNSA. The CDR3 DNA reads TGTGCCAGCAGCTTAGCAGCGGGAGCCGCCGATGATTACGAGCAGTACTTC. Translated, it gives CASSLAAGAADDYEQYF.

The chain couples TRBV7-2 to TRBJ2-2; tentatively, D is TRBD2 (5 bases). Looked up from germline, CDR1 is SGHTA and CDR2 is FQGNSA. The ends were cut back, 10 bases at V and 5 bases at J, with 20 bases in the middle. The CDR3 covers 15 residues. This chain's CDR3 is CANLLRGSRTGELFF. CDR3 bases: TGTGCCAACCTACTCCGGGGTTCGAGAACCGGGGAGCTGTTTTTT.

The chain recombines TRBV30 with TRBJ1-1; possibly TRBD1 for D (6 bases). Germline CDR1 reads GTSNPN; CDR2 reads SVGIG (reference sequence). V was cut by 0 bases and J by 0 bases, with 14 bases left in between. This CDR3 comprises 16 residues. The CDR3 loop reads CAWSVQGFSMNTEAFF. The CDR3 DNA is TGTGCCTGGAGTGTACAGGGCTTCAGTATGAACACTGAAGCTTTCTTT.

CDR3 protein: CASSFVAAGGSYEQYF. The CDR3 DNA follows: TGTGCCAGCAGCTTTGTGGCGGCGGGAGGTTCCTACGAGCAGTACTTC. The gene calls are TRBV7-6 and TRBJ2-7; 8 bases fit TRBD2. Germline trimming cut 3 bases from V and 1 base from J; bases unmatched to any gene: 8. The germline gives CDR1 SGHVS, CDR2 FNYEAQ. The CDR3 is 16 amino acids.

The gene calls are TRBV28 and TRBJ1-1; 9 nucleotides match TRBD1. V shed 7 bases, J shed 5 bases, and the junction held 8 bases outside the gene matches. CDR1 and CDR2 (germline): MDHEN, SYDVKM. The CDR3 spans 14 residues. The CDR3 here is CASNLQGARTEAFF. DNA for the CDR3: TGTGCCAGCAACTTACAGGGGGCGCGTACTGAAGCTTTCTTT.

The sample holds one count of this clone. The gene calls are TRBV19 and TRBJ2-1; 14 positions match TRBD2. This CDR3 comprises 17 residues. J gave up 3 bases and V 1 base, and 2 bases lay outside the gene matches. Germline CDR1 reads LNHDA; CDR2 reads SQIVND (reference sequence). The CDR3 nucleotides read TGTGCCAGTAGTATAGTTGGGACTAGCGGGAGCTACAATGAGCAGTTCTTC. It yields the protein CASSIVGTSGSYNEQFF.

DNA for the CDR3: TGTGCCAGCAGCCAAGATTTAATCCTAGCGGGAGTAAGTGAGCAGTTCTTC. Translation: CASSQDLILAGVSEQFF. The gene calls are TRBV4-2 and TRBJ2-1, with 10 bases fitting TRBD2. Germline CDR1 LGHNA, CDR2 YNFKEQ. The CDR3 contains 17 residues. With V trimmed by 0 bases and J by 9 bases, 11 bases remained unmatched.

The rearrangement links TRBV9 to TRBJ2-1, with TRBD1 as a possible D gene (5 bases). The V gene lost 2 bases and the J gene lost 5 bases, with 11 bases spanning the gap. The CDR3 is made up of 14 amino acids. Germline V gene data show CDR1 as SGDLS and CDR2 as YYNGEE. The CDR3, as DNA: TGTGCCAGCAGCGTGGGGCAGGGAAACAATGAGCAGTTCTTC. Amino acids: CASSVGQGNNEQFF.